This T cell receptor beta chain stems from a study of blood T cells in healthy people across ages. This clonotype was recorded only once. The use of a sample-barcoded 5' primer and a J-beta primer mix characterized a second PCR of roughly 6 to 11 cycles. Every sample gave at least 2.5 million paired-end reads containing CDR3. TCRdb recomputed calls from the 5' RACE reads with MiXCR, one row per CDR3 protein. The table includes about 900,000 distinct CDR3 sequences, around two thirds detected once. V lost 2 bases to trimming and J lost 5 bases, with 10 bases between them. Germline CDR1 MNHEY, CDR2 SMNVEV (reference sequence). The CDR3 contains 14 residues.

The receptor was derived from a man aged 25 to 40 in good health. Sequencing input: blood. This sequence joins TRBV27 and TRBJ2-1; D unresolved. The CDR3 nucleotides are TGTGCCAGCAGTTTAGTGGGTCTACACAATGAGCAGTTCTTC. Translation gives CASSLVGLHNEQFF.